Sequencing of this T cell receptor beta chain was carried out in a study of control samples from healthy donors and cancer patients. Produced via immunoSEQ multiplex PCR; TCRdb's table is partial and in-frame only. Of 150,000 or so clones listed, 93% are singletons. Trimming cost V 0 bases and J 2 bases, with 9 bases left between them. This CDR3 contains 14 residues. Germline lookup yields CDR1 SGHNT and CDR2 YYREEE (reference sequence). The source is an older woman in good health. V gene TRBV5-4 combines with J gene TRBJ2-7; no definite D call. Sequencing was done on a sample of blood. The CDR3 nucleotides read TGTGCCAGCAGCTTGGCCCGTTCTCCCTACGAGCAGTACTTC. Residues: CASSLARSPYEQYF.